One sample yielded the 22 T cell receptor beta chains listed below, sequenced in a study of blood T cell repertoires in COVID-19. Using immunoSEQ multiplex PCR, the repertoire was profiled, and TCRdb retains in-frame clones only, with some absent. This repertoire shows 220,000 or so clones, approximately 78% found once; its top ten account for roughly 8%. Sequenced input: peripheral blood. The source of these receptors is a woman of 80 years or more with COVID-19, enrolled during active disease.

This chain uses TRBV18 with TRBJ1-3; tentatively, D is TRBD1 (5 bases). V lost 2 bases and J 0 bases, leaving 14 bases between the germline ends. This CDR3 has 17 amino acids. Germline CDR1 is KGHSH and CDR2 is LQKENI. This CDR3 is CASSPSVGQGSGNTIYF. The CDR3 region has the DNA TGTGCCAGCTCACCATCGGTGGGGCAGGGCTCTGGAAACACCATATATTTT.

The chain carries TRBV6-5 and TRBJ1-2; 7 bases map to TRBD1. Per germline, CDR1 MNHEY and CDR2 SVGAGI. Losses at the gene ends were 5 bases for V and 4 bases for J; bases not matched to a gene: 10. The CDR3 has 15 residues. CDR3 DNA: TGTGCCAGCAGTCGGGGACAGAACCACGCCTATGGCTACACCTTC. It translates to CASSRGQNHAYGYTF.

The CDR3 bases are TGTGCCAGCAGCTTAGAAGGCCGACAGGGTTTAGAGTTCTTC. This encodes CASSLEGRQGLEFF. The rearrangement uses TRBV7-9 and TRBJ2-1; 7 bases map to TRBD1. The V gene's germline CDR1 is SEHNR and CDR2 FQNEAQ (reference sequence). Trimming removed 1 base from V and 14 bases from J; junction bases left unmatched: 11. The CDR3 contains 14 residues.

This chain uses TRBV18 with TRBJ2-4; D gene unclear. The CDR3 is made up of 15 amino acids. CDR1 is KGHSH and CDR2 is LQKENI in the germline V gene. V shed 2 bases and J shed 7 bases, with 15 bases lying between them. The CDR3 DNA reads TGTGCCAGCTCACCAAGGAACCAAAAACAGAACATTCAGTACTTC. Its protein product is CASSPRNQKQNIQYF.

V usage is TRBV27 and J usage is TRBJ2-2, with TRBD2 identical over 10 bases. Trimming at V came to 8 bases and at J to 4 bases, leaving 13 bases not matched to a gene. CDR3 size: 17 residues. Looked up from germline, CDR1 is MNHEY and CDR2 is SMNVEV (reference sequence). The CDR3 nucleotides are TGTGCCAGCTCAACGGGGGGGCTAGCGGGAGTCACCGGGGAGCTGTTTTTT. Its protein is CASSTGGLAGVTGELFF.

The V call is TRBV5-1, the J call TRBJ1-5; weak D call: TRBD1 (5 bases). CDR1 is SGHRS and CDR2 is YFSETQ in the germline V gene. The CDR3 runs 14 residues. The V and J ends lost 2 bases and 2 bases respectively, with 8 bases between them. This CDR3 is CASSFQGGNQPQHF. DNA for the CDR3: TGCGCCAGCAGCTTCCAGGGCGGCAATCAGCCCCAGCATTTT.

The chain combines TRBV7-9 with TRBJ1-1; a weak D match, TRBD1 (6 bases). This CDR3 has 15 residues. Trimming took 5 bases from V and 1 from J, leaving 14 bases between them. Germline CDR1 and CDR2: SEHNR and FQNEAQ (reference sequence). The CDR3 DNA sequence: TGTGCCAGCAGCACCTCCGCCAGGGGGAACACTGAAGCTTTCTTT. Translating gives CASSTSARGNTEAFF.

The chain couples TRBV19 to TRBJ1-3; tentatively, D is TRBD1 (6 bases). The CDR3 extends over 13 amino acids. Germline V gene data show CDR1 as LNHDA and CDR2 as SQIVND (reference sequence). Trimming took off 5 bases at V and 7 bases at J, with 12 bases between the two ends. CDR3 region: CASSATGSNTIYF. CDR3 DNA: TGTGCCAGTAGTGCCACAGGGAGCAACACCATATATTTT.

The rearrangement uses TRBV6-1 and TRBJ1-3; TRBD1 might be the D (6 bases). The CDR3 totals 15 residues. Germline CDR1 and CDR2: MNHNS and SASEGT. Deletions cut 2 bases from V and 1 base from J, with 9 bases between. The CDR3 here is CASSEITGSGNTIYF. Here the CDR3 DNA reads TGTGCCAGCAGTGAAATAACAGGGTCTGGAAACACCATATATTTT.

J is TRBJ2-5 and V is TRBV5-1, with a tentative D call TRBD2 (6 bases). Germline loops: CDR1 SGHRS, CDR2 YFSETQ. Trimming left V 6 bases short and J 1 base short, with 25 bases between. The CDR3 contains 18 residues. As DNA, the CDR3 is TGCGCCAGCATCTCCGGGACTCGAGGAACGGCTGTCCAAGAGACCCAGTACTTC. This translates into CASISGTRGTAVQETQYF.

The V and J genes are TRBV2 and TRBJ2-5; maybe TRBD1 (5 bases). Trimming took 6 bases from V and 1 from J, leaving 9 bases between them. There are 13 residues in the CDR3. Germline V gene sequence: CDR1 SNHLY, CDR2 FYNNEI. The CDR3 nucleotides read TGTGCCAGCAGCATTGACAGCCAAGAGACCCAGTACTTC. Residues: CASSIDSQETQYF.

The genes are TRBV9 and TRBJ1-1, with TRBD1 matching 11 bases. The germline gives CDR1 SGDLS, CDR2 YYNGEE. The CDR3 spans 15 residues. The J segment lost 3 bases and the V segment lost 0 bases, leaving 1 base of the junction unmatched. The CDR3 sequence: CASSVGDRGYTEAFF. The CDR3, as DNA: TGTGCCAGCAGCGTAGGGGACAGGGGGTACACTGAAGCTTTCTTT.

The rearrangement joins TRBV5-5 to TRBJ2-3; TRBD2 aligns across 10 bases. CDR1 is SGHKS and CDR2 is YYEKEE in the germline V gene (reference sequence). The CDR3 runs 15 residues. V trimming: 4 bases; J trimming: 2 bases; junction bases outside the gene matches: 4. The CDR3 loop is CASSGLADNTDTQYF. The CDR3 nucleotides are TGTGCCAGCAGCGGACTAGCGGACAACACAGATACGCAGTATTTT.

The chain employs TRBV27 and TRBJ1-1, with 9 nucleotides matching TRBD1. CDR3 length: 15 residues. The V gene end was trimmed by 6 bases and the J gene end by 6 bases; junction bases not matched to a gene: 11. The V gene's germline CDR1 is MNHEY and CDR2 SMNVEV (reference sequence). The CDR3 nucleotides read TGTGCCAGCAGACCGGCCGGGACAGGGTTGGCTGAAGCTTTCTTT. Protein product: CASRPAGTGLAEAFF.

Comment on this clone: The junction departs from germline at one end; a sequencing error may be responsible. The rearrangement joins TRBV5-6 to TRBJ2-7; 9 bases align to TRBD2. The CDR3 length is 13 residues. Germline V CDR1 and CDR2: SGHDT, YYEEEE. CDR3 residues: CASSLELAGVSSF. CDR3 nucleotide sequence: TGTGCCAGCAGCTTGGAACTAGCGGGCGTCTCTTCCTTC.

The genes are TRBV6-6 and TRBJ1-1, with a possible D match to TRBD1 (5 bases). Trimming removed 4 bases at V and 5 bases at J, with 11 bases between. The CDR3 is 13 amino acids. From germline, CDR1 is MNHNY and CDR2 SVGAGI (reference sequence). CDR3 loop: CASSSGGWTEAFF. The DNA for the CDR3 is TGTGCCAGCAGTTCGGGGGGTTGGACTGAAGCTTTCTTT.

V is TRBV7-2 and J is TRBJ1-5, with D possibly being TRBD1 (5 bases). CDR3 length equals 13 residues. Deletions cut 5 bases from V and 4 bases from J, with 9 bases between. Germline CDR1 is SGHTA and CDR2 is FQGNSA. The CDR3, as DNA: TGTGCCAGCAGCCCCGACAGTAATCAGCCCCAGCATTTT. Its translation is CASSPDSNQPQHF.

The V call is TRBV27, the J call TRBJ2-2; D is perhaps TRBD1 (6 bases). V was shortened by 4 bases and J by 3 bases, with 15 bases between the two germline ends. This CDR3 has 16 amino acids. The germline CDR1 and CDR2 sequences are MNHEY and SMNVEV (reference sequence). CDR3 nucleotides: TGTGCCAGCAGTTCCCCGGGCAGGGGAGACACCGGGGAGCTGTTTTTT. Amino acid sequence: CASSSPGRGDTGELFF.

This clone was counted a few times. The genes are TRBV18 and TRBJ1-1; D possibly corresponds to TRBD1 (6 bases). This CDR3 is 13 amino acids long. CDR1 is KGHSH, CDR2 LQKENI, per germline. Trimming removed 3 bases at V and 6 bases at J, with 11 bases between. CDR3 protein: CASSPHKGAEAFF. CDR3 DNA sequence: TGTGCCAGCTCACCCCATAAGGGGGCTGAAGCTTTCTTT.

The chain uses TRBV12-5 and TRBJ2-2; TRBD2 is a possible D gene (6 bases). V lost 4 bases and J lost 7, with 7 bases in between. Germline loops: CDR1 LGHNT, CDR2 FRNRAP. The CDR3 length is 12 residues. In DNA, the CDR3 is TGTGCTAGTGGTTCGGGGGTCGGGGAGCTGTTTTTT. It translates to CASGSGVGELFF.

The chain links TRBV14 to TRBJ1-6; D gene uncertain. V was pared by 1 base and J by 11 bases, with 12 bases between. CDR1 is SGHDN, CDR2 FVKESK, per germline. The length of the CDR3 is 14 residues. Here the CDR3 reads CASSQAGSVAPLHF. As DNA, the CDR3 is TGTGCCAGCAGCCAAGCCGGTAGCGTGGCACCCCTCCACTTT.

V is TRBV5-1 and J is TRBJ1-1; TRBD1 aligns across 8 bases. This CDR3 contains 14 residues. The V segment lost 4 bases and the J segment 3 bases; nucleotides outside the gene matches: 5. The germline V gene has CDR1 SGHRS and CDR2 YFSETQ. The CDR3 DNA sequence: TGCGCCAGCAGCCCTCAGGGGGCTGACACTGAAGCTTTCTTT. Protein product: CASSPQGADTEAFF.